The 18 T cell receptor beta chains below all came from one sample that was sequenced in a study of blood T cell repertoires in COVID-19. TCRdb's copy holds only in-frame clones and misses some; the assay was immunoSEQ multiplex PCR. The sample holds around 40,000 clones; 80% to 90% are singletons and the top ten take 3.9%. Sequenced: peripheral blood. These receptors were collected from a man aged 40-55 years with COVID-19, enrolled during active disease.

The chain couples TRBV21-1 to TRBJ1-1; TRBD1, the table's D call, lacks a check against the DNA. TRBV21-1 is annotated as a pseudogene. The length of the CDR3 is 13 residues. CDR3 sequence: CASSKLGGTEAFF. CDR3 sequence (DNA): TGTGCCAGCAGCAAACTAGGGGGCACTGAAGCTTTCTTT.

CDR3 nucleotides: TGTGCCAGCAGTGAAGGCCTGACTAGCGCCCCTAGCACAGATACGCAGTATTTT. It translates to CASSEGLTSAPSTDTQYF. This chain uses TRBV2 with TRBJ2-3; 8 bases align to TRBD2. J was trimmed by 0 bases and V by 1 base; bases with no gene match: 9. The CDR3 totals 18 residues. Germline CDR1 reads SNHLY; CDR2 reads FYNNEI.

The V and J genes are TRBV19 and TRBJ2-2; maybe TRBD1 (5 bases). V was cut by 4 bases and J by 1 base, with 13 bases left in between. CDR1 LNHDA and CDR2 SQIVND come from the germline V gene (reference sequence). CDR3 length: 16 amino acids. CDR3 nucleotide sequence: TGTGCCAGTAGTAAGTCGTGGGGCGTGAACACCGGGGAGCTGTTTTTT. Translation: CASSKSWGVNTGELFF.

This chain connects TRBV5-1 to TRBJ1-1, with D possibly TRBD1 on 6 matching bases. In germline, CDR1 is SGHRS, CDR2 YFSETQ. The length of the CDR3 is 14 residues. Trimming took off 0 bases at V and 0 bases at J, with 6 bases between the two ends. The DNA of the CDR3 is TGCGCCAGCAGCTTGGACAGGGTGAACACTGAAGCTTTCTTT. Translating it yields CASSLDRVNTEAFF.

The rearrangement links TRBV7-8 to TRBJ2-3; 10 nucleotides align to TRBD2. CDR3 length: 17 amino acids. Germline CDR1 reads SGHVS; CDR2 reads FQNEAQ. Losses at the gene ends were 5 bases for V and 0 bases for J; bases not matched to a gene: 8. CDR3 DNA: TGTGCCAGCAGCACAGGGAAGCGGGGGGGCAGCACAGATACGCAGTATTTT. It specifies CASSTGKRGGSTDTQYF.

The V call is TRBV11-2, the J call TRBJ2-5; 7 positions agree with TRBD2. The V segment lost 5 bases and the J segment 1 base; nucleotides outside the gene matches: 4. This CDR3 is built from 14 residues. Germline CDR1 and CDR2: SGHAT and FQNNGV. CDR3 sequence: CASSPTSLQETQYF. In DNA form, the CDR3 reads TGTGCCAGCAGCCCGACTAGCCTCCAAGAGACCCAGTACTTC. Filled out from reference TRBV11-2 and TRBJ2-5, the complete variable domain reads EAGVAQSPRYKIIEKRQSVAFWCNPISGHATLYWYQQILGQGPKLLIQFQNNGVVDDSQLPKDRFSAERLKGVDSTLKIQPAKLEDSAVYLCASSPTSLQETQYFGPGTRLLVL.

This chain links TRBV9 with TRBJ2-3; D unresolved. Per the germline V gene, CDR1 is SGDLS and CDR2 is YYNGEE. V lost 0 bases, J lost 6 bases, and 8 bases lay in between. The CDR3 consists of 13 residues. CDR3 nucleotides: TGTGCCAGCAGCGTAGCAGCAGCGGATACGCAGTATTTT. This sequence encodes CASSVAAADTQYF. Based on the CDR3 plus reference TRBV9 and TRBJ2-3, the full variable domain is DSGVTQTPKHLITATGQRVTLRCSPRSGDLSVYWYQQSLDQGLQFLIQYYNGEERAKGNILERFSAQQFPDLHSELNLSSLELGDSALYFCASSVAAADTQYFGPGTRLTVL.

The chain couples TRBV30 to TRBJ1-1; tentative D call: TRBD1 (5 bases). Deletions cut 4 bases from V and 7 bases from J, with 13 bases between. This CDR3 comprises 12 residues. Germline lookup yields CDR1 GTSNPN and CDR2 SVGIG (reference sequence). The DNA of the CDR3 is TGTGCCTGGAACGCAGGGTTGGATGAAGCTTTCTTT. Translation gives CAWNAGLDEAFF.

CDR3 nucleotides: TGTGCCAGCAGTTTATTGGACAGTAAGGGCTACACCTTC. Amino acids: CASSLLDSKGYTF. The rearrangement joins TRBV28 to TRBJ1-2; weak D call: TRBD1 (6 bases). V lost 1 base to trimming and J lost 8 bases, with 11 bases between them. The CDR3 spans 13 residues. From germline, CDR1 is MDHEN and CDR2 SYDVKM.

The chain joins TRBV5-1 to TRBJ2-7; TRBD2 matches at 11 bases. The germline V gene encodes CDR1 SGHRS and CDR2 YFSETQ. Trimming cost V 3 bases and J 2 bases; bases outside gene matches: 7. The CDR3 totals 16 residues. CDR3 amino acids: CASSSNIAGGPYEQYF. The DNA of the CDR3 is TGCGCCAGCAGCTCGAACATAGCGGGAGGGCCCTACGAGCAGTACTTC.

The chain uses TRBV6-2 or TRBV6-3 and TRBJ1-1, with a weak D call TRBD1 (5 bases). V dropped 2 bases and J dropped 0 bases, with 10 bases sitting between them. Germline CDR1 MNHEY, CDR2 SVGEGT. The CDR3 spans 15 residues. This chain's CDR3 is CASSYRGGVNTEAFF. DNA of the CDR3: TGTGCCAGCAGTTACCGAGGAGGGGTGAACACTGAAGCTTTCTTT.

The rearrangement joins TRBV7-7 to TRBJ2-7, with 8 bases aligning to TRBD1. Germline CDR1 is SSHAT and CDR2 is FNYEAQ (reference sequence). J lost 2 bases, V lost 8 bases, and 11 bases had no gene match. This CDR3 has 15 amino acids. CDR3 residues: CASRPDRGVTYEQYF. CDR3 nucleotides: TGTGCCAGCCGTCCTGACAGGGGTGTTACCTACGAGCAGTACTTC.

This clone was seen just once. This chain links TRBV12-3 or TRBV12-4 with TRBJ2-5; a weak D match, TRBD2 (5 bases). Trimming left V 3 bases short and J 5 bases short, with 10 bases between. The CDR3 consists of 13 residues. The CDR3 reads CASSFGVPETQYF. CDR3 in DNA: TGTGCCAGCAGTTTCGGGGTGCCGGAGACCCAGTACTTC.

This clone has a handful of counts. The rearrangement joins TRBV10-2 to TRBJ1-4, with a possible D match to TRBD1 (6 bases). This CDR3 is 12 amino acids long. CDR1 and CDR2 from the germline V gene are WSHSY and SAAADI. The V gene lost 6 bases and the J gene lost 5 bases, with 7 bases spanning the gap. CDR3 DNA sequence: TGCGCCAGCAGACAGGGAAATGAAAAACTGTTTTTT. Translated, it gives CASRQGNEKLFF.

The chain links TRBV28 to TRBJ1-2; possible D gene TRBD1, 6 bases. With 4 bases removed from V and 0 bases from J, the gap between germline ends came to 15 bases. CDR3 length: 16 residues. Germline V gives CDR1 MDHEN, CDR2 SYDVKM. CDR3 coding DNA: TGTGCCAGCAGTTCATCAGACAGGCCCTCTAACTATGGCTACACCTTC. Its protein product is CASSSSDRPSNYGYTF.

The rearrangement uses TRBV7-8 and TRBJ1-2; D is unclear. Trimming stripped 2 bases from V and 3 bases from J, with 13 bases between. The V gene's germline CDR1 is SGHVS and CDR2 FQNEAQ. The CDR3 is 15 amino acids. The CDR3 reads CASSLKSLSDYGYTF. The CDR3 DNA sequence: TGTGCCAGCAGCTTAAAAAGTTTAAGCGACTATGGCTACACCTTC.

The rearrangement joins TRBV5-6 to TRBJ1-4, with D possibly matching TRBD1 (6 bases). There are 14 residues in the CDR3. V gave up 5 bases and J gave up 5 bases, with 13 bases separating them. CDR1 and CDR2 from the germline V gene are SGHDT and YYEEEE. CDR3: CASSSDSRNEKLFF. The CDR3 region has the DNA TGTGCCAGCAGTTCGGACAGCAGGAATGAAAAACTGTTTTTT.

V gene TRBV28 combines with J gene TRBJ2-1, with 9 bases matching TRBD1. V was clipped by 8 bases and J by 10 bases; unmatched bases: 9. Germline CDR1 and CDR2: MDHEN and SYDVKM. There are 13 residues in the CDR3. The CDR3 here is CASATGGVGEQFF. CDR3 DNA sequence: TGTGCCAGCGCGACAGGGGGAGTTGGAGAGCAGTTCTTC.